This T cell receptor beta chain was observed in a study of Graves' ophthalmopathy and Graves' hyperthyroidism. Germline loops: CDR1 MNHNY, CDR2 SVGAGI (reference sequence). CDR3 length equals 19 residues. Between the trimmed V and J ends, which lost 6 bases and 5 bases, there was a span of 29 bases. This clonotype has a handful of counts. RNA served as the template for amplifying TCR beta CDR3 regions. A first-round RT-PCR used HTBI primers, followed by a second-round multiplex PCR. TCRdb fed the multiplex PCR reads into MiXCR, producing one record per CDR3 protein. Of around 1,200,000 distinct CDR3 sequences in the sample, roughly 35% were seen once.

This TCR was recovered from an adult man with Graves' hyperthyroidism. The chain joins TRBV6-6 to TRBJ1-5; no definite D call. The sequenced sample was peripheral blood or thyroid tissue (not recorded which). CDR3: CASRPIPGNSFQMDQPQHF. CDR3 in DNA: TGTGCCAGCAGGCCGATCCCGGGCAATTCATTCCAGATGGATCAGCCCCAGCATTTT.